A single sample is the source of the 30 T cell receptor beta chains below, sequenced in a study of metastatic and nonmetastatic thyroid tumors (dated by TCRdb to about 2020). The library was obtained by PCR. The sequencer was an Illumina HiSeq 4000. TCRdb reworked the public reads: Q25 trimming with fastp, MiXCR clone assembly, productive beta chains retained. This sample is represented by fewer than 40,000 clones; 15% of them were singletons. 19% of the sample rests with the top ten. No patient had received any treatment before thyroid surgery. What was sequenced was blood. These receptors were obtained from a male donor with papillary thyroid cancer or a benign thyroid nodule (not recorded which). Some clones in this sample may be carry-over from other donors' samples.

With respect to this clone: Given a much more abundant clone one base away, this may be a read error. The J gene is TRBJ1-5, the V gene TRBV5-1; the D is unclear. CDR3 length: 14 residues. CDR1 SGHRS and CDR2 YFSETQ come from the germline V gene. The CDR3 is CTSSFDGSNQPQHF. DNA of the CDR3: TGCACCAGCAGCTTCGACGGTAGCAATCAGCCCCAGCATTTT.

In its sample, this clone was seen many times. The sample has other DNA sequences that encode this CDR3 too. The CDR3 region is CAISDLEGVSYNEQFF. CDR3 in DNA: TGTGCCATCAGTGATCTAGAGGGGGTATCCTACAATGAGCAGTTCTTC. The chain has TRBV10-3 and TRBJ2-1; possible D gene TRBD1, 6 bases. V shed 3 bases and J shed 1 base, with 13 bases lying between them. The germline CDR1 and CDR2 sequences are ENHRY and SYGVKD. The CDR3 length is 16 residues.

J is TRBJ2-7 and V is TRBV10-3, with D unresolved. The CDR3 extends over 13 amino acids. V was pared by 3 bases and J by 2 bases, with 8 bases between. Germline values: CDR1 ENHRY, CDR2 SYGVKD. The CDR3 DNA is TGTGCCATCAGTGACCCAAGGGCCTACGAGCAGTACTTC. It yields the protein CAISDPRAYEQYF.

This clone was found many times. This chain joins TRBV7-3 and TRBJ1-2; 10 nucleotides line up with TRBD1. Germline loops: CDR1 SGHTA, CDR2 FQGTGA. There are 17 residues in the CDR3. Losses at the gene ends were 0 bases for V and 4 bases for J; bases not matched to a gene: 8. The DNA for the CDR3 is TGTGCCAGCAGCTTAACGGGACAGGGGACCCCAAGCTATGGCTACACCTTC. Encoded protein: CASSLTGQGTPSYGYTF.

This clone was detected ten times or more. The V and J genes are TRBV11-1 and TRBJ2-2; D might be TRBD1 or TRBD2, each matching 6 bases. Germline V gene sequence: CDR1 SGHAT, CDR2 FQDESV (reference sequence). Trimming left V 0 bases short and J 5 bases short, with 13 bases between. The CDR3 has 16 amino acids. In DNA form, the CDR3 reads TGTGCCAGCAGCTTAGCGGGGGGCGTATCAACCGGGGAGCTGTTTTTT. It yields the protein CASSLAGGVSTGELFF. The full variable domain, its missing parts supplied by reference TRBV11-1 and TRBJ2-2, is EAEVAQSPRYKITEKSQAVAFWCDPISGHATLYWYRQILGQGPELLVQFQDESVVDDSQLPKDRFSAERLKGVDSTLKIQPAELGDSAMYLCASSLAGGVSTGELFFGEGSRLTVL.

This clone was seen repeatedly, ten times or more. The CDR3 DNA is TGTGCCACCAGTGACCCCAGGGAGCTTACAGATACGCAGTATTTT. It yields the protein CATSDPRELTDTQYF. This chain connects TRBV24-1 to TRBJ2-3; D might be TRBD1 or TRBD2, each matching 5 bases. Per germline, CDR1 KGHDR and CDR2 SFDVKD. This CDR3 is built from 15 residues. The V and J ends lost 4 bases and 3 bases respectively, with 13 bases between them.

This clone was detected only a few times. J is TRBJ2-6 and V is TRBV6-1; D unresolved. The CDR3 runs to 13 residues. The germline CDR1 and CDR2 sequences are MNHNS and SASEGT. Deletions cut 8 bases from V and 4 bases from J, with 9 bases between. For the CDR3, the DNA is TGTGCCAGCGTCCTCGGAGGGGCCAACGTCCTGACTTTC. It is translated as CASVLGGANVLTF.

This clone has ten or more counts. The rearrangement links TRBV12-3 or TRBV12-4 to TRBJ2-2; the D gene is possibly TRBD2 (5 bases). The CDR3 length is 14 residues. V gave up 7 bases and J gave up 5 bases, with 14 bases separating them. The CDR3, as DNA: TGTGCCAGCAAAGGCGTTCGGGGAACCGGGGAGCTGTTTTTT. It codes for CASKGVRGTGELFF.

This clone was recorded at least ten times. This rearrangement joins TRBV24-1 to TRBJ2-1; D call uncertain. Germline CDR1 is KGHDR and CDR2 is SFDVKD. Between the trimmed V and J ends, which lost 0 bases and 0 bases, there was a span of 8 bases. This CDR3 spans 16 amino acids. CDR3 sequence: CATSDLRGTSYNEQFF. The DNA of the CDR3 is TGTGCCACCAGTGATTTGCGCGGAACCTCCTACAATGAGCAGTTCTTC.

This clone has ten or more counts. The J gene is TRBJ2-5, the V gene TRBV5-5; possibly TRBD1 for D (5 bases). This CDR3 region has 14 residues. Germline loops: CDR1 SGHKS, CDR2 YYEKEE (reference sequence). Trimming removed 1 base from V and 2 bases from J, with 9 bases in between. The CDR3 DNA reads TGTGCCAGCAGCTTGAACAGGTTACAAGAGACCCAGTACTTC. It is translated as CASSLNRLQETQYF.

This clone was observed at least ten times. J is TRBJ2-3 and V is TRBV19; 10 nucleotides match TRBD1. The length of the CDR3 is 15 residues. Germline V CDR1 and CDR2: LNHDA, SQIVND (reference sequence). V gave up 3 bases and J gave up 4 bases; unmatched junction bases: 4. The CDR3 loop reads CASSIRTGGPDTQYF. For the CDR3, the DNA is TGTGCCAGTAGTATCCGGACAGGGGGGCCAGATACGCAGTATTTT. Together with reference TRBV19 and TRBJ2-3, the CDR3 gives the full variable domain: DGGITQSPKYLFRKEGQNVTLSCEQNLNHDAMYWYRQDPGQGLRLIYYSQIVNDFQKGDIAEGYSVSREKKESFPLTVTSAQKNPTAFYLCASSIRTGGPDTQYFGPGTRLTVL.

In regard to this clone: A read error may explain this, as a much larger clone is one base away. This chain joins TRBV29-1 and TRBJ2-3, with D unresolved. V was pared by 5 bases and J by 1 base, with 7 bases between. Germline loops: CDR1 SQVTM, CDR2 ANQGSEA. The CDR3 totals 12 residues. CDR3 DNA sequence: TGCAGCGTTCTAGGGCGCACAGATACGCAGTATTTT. Translating gives CSVLGRTDTQYF.

This clone was counted many times. This chain links TRBV18 with TRBJ2-7; D may be TRBD2 (7 bases). V lost 0 bases and J lost 2, with 11 bases in between. The CDR3 covers 15 residues. Germline V gene lookup returns CDR1 KGHSH and CDR2 LQKENI. CDR3 bases: TGTGCCAGCTCACCACCGGGAGGGGGTACCTACGAGCAGTACTTC. Encoded protein: CASSPPGGGTYEQYF. Supplemented by reference TRBV18 and TRBJ2-7, the full variable domain reads NAGVMQNPRHLVRRRGQEARLRCSPMKGHSHVYWYRQLPEEGLKFMVYLQKENIIDESGMPKERFSAEFPKEGPSILRIQQVVRGDSAAYFCASSPPGGGTYEQYFGPGTRLTVT.

In its sample, this clone was seen many times. The rearrangement uses TRBV20-1 and TRBJ1-2; TRBD1 matches 9 bases. Trimming took 3 bases from V and 4 from J; bases not matched to a gene: 9. The CDR3 is made up of 15 amino acids. Germline CDR1 and CDR2: DFQATT and SNEGSKA (reference sequence). CDR3 sequence (DNA): TGCAGTGCTAGGCCCACCGGGACAGGGAGCTATGGCTACACCTTC. Amino acid sequence: CSARPTGTGSYGYTF.

This clone was counted ten times or more. The chain uses TRBV5-1 and TRBJ1-3; D possibly corresponds to TRBD1 (5 bases). The CDR3 is 13 amino acids. Trimming pared 4 bases from V and 2 bases from J, leaving 7 bases between. Germline CDR1 and CDR2: SGHRS and YFSETQ. CDR3 protein: CASSLGAGNTIYF. The CDR3, as DNA: TGCGCCAGCAGCCTGGGGGCTGGAAACACCATATATTTT.

This clone appeared a few times. A much larger clone is a single base away; this may be a read error. The chain combines TRBV4-2 with TRBJ2-1; 13 positions match TRBD2. The CDR3 covers 17 residues. Germline lookup yields CDR1 LGHNA and CDR2 YNFKEQ. This CDR3 reads CAISQNWRLAGGGEQFF. As DNA, the CDR3 is TGTGCCATCAGCCAGAATTGGAGACTAGCGGGAGGAGGTGAGCAGTTCTTC.

This clone has only a few counts. The CDR3 bases are TGTGCCTGGAGTGAAGGCTACGAGCAGTACTTC. This translates into CAWSEGYEQYF. This rearrangement joins TRBV30 to TRBJ2-7; D is uncertain. CDR1 and CDR2 (germline): GTSNPN, SVGIG (reference sequence). This CDR3 region has 11 residues. The V and J ends lost 1 base and 3 bases respectively, with 4 bases between them.

This clone was observed a few times. With a much larger clone just one base away, this may be a read error. The chain combines TRBV19 with TRBJ1-1; 8 bases map to TRBD1. The CDR3 totals 14 residues. V was clipped by 10 bases and J by 1 base; unmatched bases: 8. The germline gives CDR1 LNHDA, CDR2 SQIVND (reference sequence). DNA of the CDR3: TGTGCCAATAGCCAGGGACAGGCGAACACTGAAGCTTTCTTT. Its protein is CANSQGQANTEAFF.

This clone showed up many times. The chain uses TRBV19 and TRBJ1-2, with 8 positions matching TRBD1. The CDR3 is made up of 15 amino acids. Germline CDR1 and CDR2: LNHDA and SQIVND (reference sequence). V lost 5 bases and J lost 4; bases outside the gene matches: 9. The CDR3 coding sequence is TGTGCCAGTAGTCTTGGGACAGGTACAGCCTATGGCTACACCTTC. Its protein product is CASSLGTGTAYGYTF.

This clone counts as medium-sized. V is TRBV28 and J is TRBJ1-3, with D possibly TRBD1 on 5 matching bases. CDR1 and CDR2 from the germline V gene are MDHEN and SYDVKM. Trimming removed 2 bases from V and 0 bases from J, with 8 bases in between. The CDR3 sequence is 15 residues long. The CDR3 spells CASSLPTASGNTIYF. The CDR3 nucleotides read TGTGCCAGCAGTTTACCGACAGCCTCTGGAAACACCATATATTTT.

This clone was picked up many times. The chain is built from TRBV5-1 and TRBJ2-5, with D perhaps TRBD1 (5 bases). The CDR3 is 16 residues long. Germline V lookup: CDR1 SGHRS, CDR2 YFSETQ. V was shortened by 2 bases and J by 4 bases, with 18 bases between the two germline ends. CDR3 residues: CASSFEVGAGRETQYF. The CDR3 DNA reads as TGCGCCAGCAGCTTCGAAGTAGGGGCCGGAAGAGAGACCCAGTACTTC.

This clone was detected a few times. V gene TRBV19 combines with J gene TRBJ2-7; TRBD1 agrees at 8 bases. The CDR3 runs to 13 residues. CDR1 is LNHDA and CDR2 is SQIVND in the germline V gene (reference sequence). With V trimmed by 8 bases and J by 3 bases, 6 bases remained unmatched. The CDR3 coding sequence is TGTGCCAGTGAAAGGACAGGGAGCTACGAGCAGTACTTC. Its protein is CASERTGSYEQYF.

This clone occurred many times. The chain is built from TRBV5-1 and TRBJ2-3; 8 bases align to TRBD2. Per the germline V gene, CDR1 is SGHRS and CDR2 is YFSETQ. The CDR3 contains 16 residues. V shed 4 bases and J 5 bases; nucleotides not matched to a gene: 12. CDR3 DNA: TGCGCCAGCAGCCCCGGTCGGCGGGAGGAAAGAGATACGCAGTATTTT. This translates into CASSPGRREERDTQYF.

Regarding this clone: A much larger clone differs from this one at a single base, so this may be a read error. J is TRBJ2-7 and V is TRBV10-3, with D tentatively TRBD1 or TRBD2 (5 bases each). V lost 8 bases and J 6 bases, leaving 29 bases between the germline ends. Germline CDR1 reads ENHRY; CDR2 reads SYGVKD. The CDR3 has 17 residues. CDR3 sequence (DNA): TGTGCCATCGGCCCCCATGGGGGTCGAGCAGTGGGGAGCGAGCAGTACTTC. Its translation: CAIGPHGGRAVGSEQYF.

This clone was counted at least ten times. The CDR3 nucleotides read TGTGCCAGCAGCCAAGCAAGAGGGAATGGCTACACCTTC. Translated, it gives CASSQARGNGYTF. The chain is built from TRBV14 and TRBJ1-2, with D unresolved. Trimming stripped 1 base from V and 6 bases from J, with 9 bases between. This CDR3 is 13 amino acids long. Germline CDR1 reads SGHDN; CDR2 reads FVKESK.

This clone was detected many times. J is TRBJ2-2 and V is TRBV7-8; no firm D call. This CDR3 has 13 amino acids. Trimming took 2 bases from V and 5 from J, leaving 6 bases between them. Germline loops: CDR1 SGHVS, CDR2 FQNEAQ. CDR3 loop: CASSLKRTGELFF. For the CDR3, the DNA is TGTGCCAGCAGCTTAAAGAGGACCGGGGAGCTGTTTTTT.

The chain employs TRBV5-6 and TRBJ2-3; D is uncertain. V dropped 4 bases and J dropped 4 bases, with 10 bases sitting between them. This CDR3 is 13 amino acids long. Germline V gene lookup returns CDR1 SGHDT and CDR2 YYEEEE. The CDR3 reads CASSQFGPDTQYF. The CDR3, as DNA: TGTGCCAGCAGCCAGTTTGGGCCAGATACGCAGTATTTT.

This clone was seen ten or more times. The chain links TRBV19 to TRBJ2-3; 10 nucleotides align to TRBD2. With 0 bases clipped from V and 0 bases from J, the junction kept 9 bases outside the gene matches. In germline, CDR1 is LNHDA, CDR2 SQIVND (reference sequence). This CDR3 contains 19 residues. In DNA, the CDR3 is TGTGCCAGTAGTATAGATTTTCGAGCGGGAGGGCCGAGCACAGATACGCAGTATTTT. It is translated as CASSIDFRAGGPSTDTQYF.

This clone was counted ten times or more. This chain connects TRBV7-6 to TRBJ2-1; a weak D match, TRBD2 (5 bases). CDR3 size: 16 residues. V dropped 2 bases and J dropped 0 bases, with 11 bases sitting between them. The V gene's germline CDR1 is SGHVS and CDR2 FNYEAQ. This CDR3 is CASSLNADYSYNEQFF. Here the CDR3 DNA reads TGTGCCAGCAGCTTAAATGCAGACTACTCCTACAATGAGCAGTTCTTC. Filled out from reference TRBV7-6 and TRBJ2-1, the complete variable domain reads GAGVSQSPRYKVTKRGQDVALRCDPISGHVSLYWYRQALGQGPEFLTYFNYEAQQDKSGLPNDRFSAERPEGSISTLTIQRTEQRDSAMYRCASSLNADYSYNEQFFGPGTRLTVL.

This chain joins TRBV11-2 and TRBJ1-3, with no clear D. Deletions cut 0 bases from V and 4 bases from J, with 10 bases between. There are 15 residues in the CDR3. Germline V gene data show CDR1 as SGHAT and CDR2 as FQNNGV. In DNA form, the CDR3 reads TGTGCCAGCAGCTTAGAACGGTTGGTAGGAAACACCATATATTTT. This gives the protein CASSLERLVGNTIYF.